A single sample is the source of the 8 T cell receptor beta chains below, sequenced in a study of blood T cells in healthy people across ages. Primers used in a second PCR of about 7 to 12 cycles were a sample-barcoded 5' primer and a J-beta primer mix. A single record per CDR3 protein comes from TCRdb applying MiXCR to the 5' RACE reads. Counted here are fewer than 800,000 distinct CDR3 sequences, about a third occurring once; the ten biggest clones make up 15%. Sequencing used blood. These receptors originate from a woman aged 80 or over in good health.

This clonotype was counted only a few times. The chain combines TRBV20-1 with TRBJ2-5; 9 nucleotides align to TRBD1. Germline V gives CDR1 DFQATT, CDR2 SNEGSKA (reference sequence). This CDR3 contains 14 residues. The ends lost 2 bases at V and 11 bases at J; junction bases unmatched: 12. As DNA, the CDR3 is TGCAGTGCTAGACCGGGGACAGGGATCAATGAGCAGTACTTC. Its protein is CSARPGTGINEQYF.

This rearrangement joins TRBV12-3 or TRBV12-4 to TRBJ2-7; 7 positions match TRBD1. The length of the CDR3 is 15 residues. V trimming: 6 bases; J trimming: 0 bases; junction bases outside the gene matches: 8. CDR3 sequence (DNA): TGTGCCAGCAGCGGGCCAGGACAGGCCTCCTACGAGCAGTACTTC. Its translation is CASSGPGQASYEQYF.

The rearrangement uses TRBV6-2 or TRBV6-3 and TRBJ2-7; a weak D match, TRBD2 (6 bases). The V and J ends lost 6 bases and 7 bases respectively, with 19 bases between them. The germline V gene encodes CDR1 MNHEY and CDR2 SVGEGT. The CDR3 is 14 amino acids. As DNA, the CDR3 is TGTGCCAGCAGAACCGTTACGGGGGTCAATGAGCAGTACTTC. Protein product: CASRTVTGVNEQYF.

This clonotype was counted many times. J is TRBJ2-1 and V is TRBV6-5, with 11 positions matching TRBD2. Looked up from germline, CDR1 is MNHEY and CDR2 is SVGAGI. This CDR3 spans 17 amino acids. The J segment lost 0 bases and the V segment lost 2 bases, leaving 3 bases of the junction unmatched. In DNA form, the CDR3 reads TGTGCCAGCAGTTACCTAGCGGGGGGTAGCTCCTACAATGAGCAGTTCTTC. Translated: CASSYLAGGSSYNEQFF.

This clonotype has at least ten counts. This chain connects TRBV7-2 to TRBJ2-7; possibly TRBD1 or TRBD2 for D (5 bases each). This CDR3 comprises 14 residues. In germline, CDR1 is SGHTA, CDR2 FQGNSA. V lost 6 bases, J lost 2 bases, and 14 bases lay in between. The CDR3 protein is CASRPGPAPYEQYF. The CDR3 nucleotides are TGTGCCAGCAGACCGGGACCCGCTCCCTACGAGCAGTACTTC.

This clonotype was found many times. The chain recombines TRBV29-1 with TRBJ1-2; D is possibly TRBD1 (5 bases). V was trimmed by 3 bases and J by 4 bases, leaving 9 bases between them. Germline V lookup: CDR1 SQVTM, CDR2 ANQGSEA. This CDR3 comprises 12 residues. DNA of the CDR3: TGCAGCGTTGAGGGGCTTGCCTATGGCTACACCTTC. It specifies CSVEGLAYGYTF. The variable domain in full, with the rest retrieved from reference TRBV29-1 and TRBJ1-2, is SAVISQKPSRDICQRGTSLTIQCQVDSQVTMMFWYRQQPGQSLTLIATANQGSEATYESGFVIDKFPISRPNLTFSTLTVSNMSPEDSSIYLCSVEGLAYGYTFGSGTRLTVV.

This clonotype was seen more than once but under ten times. The chain carries TRBV6-5 and TRBJ1-5, with D perhaps TRBD1 (5 bases). From germline, CDR1 is MNHEY and CDR2 SVGAGI. The CDR3 consists of 14 residues. V lost 4 bases and J lost 7, with 14 bases in between. In DNA form, the CDR3 reads TGTGCCAGCAGTTCCGTGCCGGGGGGGCAGCCCCAGCATTTT. This codes for CASSSVPGGQPQHF.

Many counts were recorded for this clonotype. This chain links TRBV9 with TRBJ1-2; D remains unclear. The V and J ends lost 2 bases and 7 bases respectively, with 12 bases between them. Looked up from germline, CDR1 is SGDLS and CDR2 is YYNGEE. The CDR3 sequence is 13 residues long. DNA for the CDR3: TGTGCCAGCAGCGTCAAGGCCAGAGCTGGCTACACCTTC. As protein: CASSVKARAGYTF. The variable domain in full, with the rest retrieved from reference TRBV9 and TRBJ1-2, is DSGVTQTPKHLITATGQRVTLRCSPRSGDLSVYWYQQSLDQGLQFLIQYYNGEERAKGNILERFSAQQFPDLHSELNLSSLELGDSALYFCASSVKARAGYTFGSGTRLTVV.